Reported below is one T cell receptor (beta chain). This specimen belongs to a study of blood T cell repertoires in COVID-19. Study-wide context: Spain, Italy and the United States supplied samples that represented acute and convalescent COVID-19. Sources were T cells, B-cell-depleted T cells, or PBMCs; the material itself was cDNA or gDNA.

CDR1 and CDR2 (germline): MGHRA, YSYEKL. There are 16 residues in the CDR3. V was trimmed by 4 bases and J by 6 bases, leaving 16 bases between them. Seattle's cohort entered during active infection and was followed longitudinally. In the original processing: Amplifying reference gene primers gave estimates of nucleated cell counts. Here immunoSEQ multiplex PCR was the method, and the copy in TCRdb shows in-frame clones only, minus some. D and trimming come from the DNA, and the V and J calls and clone size come from that table. The data hold 100,000 or so clones, with about nine tenths observed a single time.

The TCR comes from a woman in her fifties or sixties with COVID-19, enrolled during active disease. The material sequenced was peripheral blood. This chain connects TRBV4-1 to TRBJ1-6, with D uncertain. The CDR3 reads CASSLESTSLNSPLHF. The CDR3 region has the DNA TGCGCCAGCAGCCTCGAGTCGACAAGCCTTAATTCACCCCTCCACTTT.